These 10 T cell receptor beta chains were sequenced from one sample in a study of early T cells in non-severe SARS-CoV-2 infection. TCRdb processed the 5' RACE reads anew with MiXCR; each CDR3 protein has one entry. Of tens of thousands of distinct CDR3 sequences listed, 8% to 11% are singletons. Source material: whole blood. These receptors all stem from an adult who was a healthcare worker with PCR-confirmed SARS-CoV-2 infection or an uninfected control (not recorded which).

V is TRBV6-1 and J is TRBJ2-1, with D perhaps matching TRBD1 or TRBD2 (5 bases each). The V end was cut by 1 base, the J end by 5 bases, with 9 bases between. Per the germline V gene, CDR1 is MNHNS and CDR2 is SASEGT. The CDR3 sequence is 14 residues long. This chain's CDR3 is CASSEGDGDNEQFF. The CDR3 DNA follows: TGTGCCAGCAGTGAAGGGGACGGCGACAATGAGCAGTTCTTC.

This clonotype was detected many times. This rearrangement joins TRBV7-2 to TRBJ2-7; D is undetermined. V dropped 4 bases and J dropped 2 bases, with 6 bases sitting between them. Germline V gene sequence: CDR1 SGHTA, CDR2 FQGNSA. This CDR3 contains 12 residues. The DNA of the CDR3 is TGTGCCAGCAGCTCCGGACCCTACGAGCAGTACTTC. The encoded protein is CASSSGPYEQYF.

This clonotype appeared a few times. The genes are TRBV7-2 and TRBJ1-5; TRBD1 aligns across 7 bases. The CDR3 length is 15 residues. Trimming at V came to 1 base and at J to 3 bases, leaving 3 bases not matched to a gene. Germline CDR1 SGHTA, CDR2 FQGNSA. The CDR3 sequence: CASSLDRGNNQPQHF. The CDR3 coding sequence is TGTGCCAGCAGCTTAGACAGGGGCAACAATCAGCCCCAGCATTTT. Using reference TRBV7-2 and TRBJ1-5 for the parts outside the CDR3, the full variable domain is GAGVSQSPSNKVTEKGKDVELRCDPISGHTALYWYRQSLGQGLEFLIYFQGNSAPDKSGLPSDRFSAERTGGSVSTLTIQRTQQEDSAVYLCASSLDRGNNQPQHFGDGTRLSIL.

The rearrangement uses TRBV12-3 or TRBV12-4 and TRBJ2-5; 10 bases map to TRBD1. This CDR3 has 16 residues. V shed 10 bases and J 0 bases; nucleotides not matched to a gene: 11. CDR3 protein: CATRSGDRGHQETQYF. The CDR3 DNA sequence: TGTGCCACCCGTTCCGGGGACAGGGGACACCAAGAGACCCAGTACTTC.

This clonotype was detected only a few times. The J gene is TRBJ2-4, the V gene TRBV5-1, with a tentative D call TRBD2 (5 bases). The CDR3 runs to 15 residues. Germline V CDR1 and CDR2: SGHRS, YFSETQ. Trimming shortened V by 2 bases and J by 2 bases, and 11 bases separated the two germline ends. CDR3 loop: CASSFQVAPKNIQYF. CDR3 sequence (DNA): TGCGCCAGCAGCTTCCAGGTAGCGCCCAAAAACATTCAGTACTTC.

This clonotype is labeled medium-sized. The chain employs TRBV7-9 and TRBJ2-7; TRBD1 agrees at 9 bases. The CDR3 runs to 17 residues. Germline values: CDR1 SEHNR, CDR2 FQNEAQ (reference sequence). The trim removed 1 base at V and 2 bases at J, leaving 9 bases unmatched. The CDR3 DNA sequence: TGTGCCAGCAGCTTAGGGGTCTGGACAGGGGATACCTACGAGCAGTACTTC. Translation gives CASSLGVWTGDTYEQYF.

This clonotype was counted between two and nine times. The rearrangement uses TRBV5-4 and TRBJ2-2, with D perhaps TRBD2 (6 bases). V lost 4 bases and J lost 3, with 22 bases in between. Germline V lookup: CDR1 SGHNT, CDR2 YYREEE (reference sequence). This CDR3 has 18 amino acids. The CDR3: CASSVRLGPKADTGELFF. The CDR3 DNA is TGTGCCAGCAGCGTCAGACTAGGTCCAAAGGCGGACACCGGGGAGCTGTTTTTT.

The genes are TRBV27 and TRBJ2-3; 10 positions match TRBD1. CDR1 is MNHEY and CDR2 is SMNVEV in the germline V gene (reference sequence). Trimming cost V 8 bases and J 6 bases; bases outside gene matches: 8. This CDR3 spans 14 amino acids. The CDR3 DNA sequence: TGTGCCAGCGGTGACAGGGGGCCGCTTGATACGCAGTATTTT. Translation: CASGDRGPLDTQYF.

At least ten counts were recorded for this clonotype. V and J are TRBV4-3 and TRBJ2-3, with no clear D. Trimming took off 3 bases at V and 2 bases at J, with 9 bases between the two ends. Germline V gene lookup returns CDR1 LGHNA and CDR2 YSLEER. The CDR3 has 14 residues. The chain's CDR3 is CASSQGPFTDTQYF. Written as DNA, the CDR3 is TGCGCCAGCAGCCAGGGCCCCTTCACAGATACGCAGTATTTT.

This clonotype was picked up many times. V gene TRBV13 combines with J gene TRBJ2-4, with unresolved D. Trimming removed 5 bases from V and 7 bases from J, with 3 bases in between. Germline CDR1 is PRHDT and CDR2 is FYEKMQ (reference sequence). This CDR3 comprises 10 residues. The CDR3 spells CASSGNIQYF. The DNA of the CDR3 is TGTGCCAGCAGCGGGAACATTCAGTACTTC.